Listed here are 3 T cell receptor beta chains from one sample, sequenced in a study of OX40 agonist ivuxolimab in advanced cancers. This table comes from immunoSEQ multiplex PCR, and its TCRdb copy is limited to in-frame clones, with some not included. The profile shows under 30,000 clones, 85% to 95% of them singletons. This specimen was CD4+ or CD8+ T cells sorted from blood, taken in a trial of the OX40 agonist ivuxolimab. The receptor set was obtained from an adult with an advanced solid tumor such as melanoma, head and neck, liver or kidney cancer.

A few counts support this clone. V gene TRBV4-3 combines with J gene TRBJ2-2; the match to TRBD2 covers 10 bases. The CDR3 contains 16 residues. The V gene end was trimmed by 3 bases and the J gene end by 4 bases; junction bases not matched to a gene: 5. Germline V lookup: CDR1 LGHNA, CDR2 YSLEER. The CDR3 region is CASSHRAGGTTGELFF. Written as DNA, the CDR3 is TGCGCCAGCAGCCATCGAGCGGGAGGGACCACCGGGGAGCTGTTTTTT.

This clone was found once. This chain uses TRBV19 with TRBJ2-2, with 7 bases lining up with TRBD2. V lost 6 bases, J lost 4 bases, and 5 bases stayed unmatched. The V gene's germline CDR1 is LNHDA and CDR2 SQIVND (reference sequence). This CDR3 is 14 amino acids long. DNA of the CDR3: TGTGCCAGTAGCGCTAGCGGCGGCACCGGGGAGCTGTTTTTT. Amino acids: CASSASGGTGELFF. The variable domain in full, with the rest retrieved from reference TRBV19 and TRBJ2-2, is DGGITQSPKYLFRKEGQNVTLSCEQNLNHDAMYWYRQDPGQGLRLIYYSQIVNDFQKGDIAEGYSVSREKKESFPLTVTSAQKNPTAFYLCASSASGGTGELFFGEGSRLTVL.

The V and J genes are TRBV29-1 and TRBJ2-7, with D unresolved. The germline gives CDR1 SQVTM, CDR2 ANQGSEA. CDR3 length equals 12 residues. Deletions cut 3 bases from V and 0 bases from J, with 6 bases between. The CDR3, as DNA: TGCAGCGTTGAGGACGGCTCCTACGAGCAGTACTTC. Encoded protein: CSVEDGSYEQYF.